The entry that follows covers one TCR beta chain sequence. This clone's antigen is unknown. No clone much larger than this one lies a single base away; base qualities are absent. A distance of 13 bases separates the germline ends of V and J, which lose 0 bases and 3 bases respectively. CDR1 and CDR2 are read off the germline V gene as SGHDT and YYEEEE. The CDR3 measures 15 amino acids from cysteine to phenylalanine. The sequence is cut down to CDR3 DNA, 45 bases in frame from base 1. The sample's time point, from its label and the paper: persistent/refractory GD, antithyroid drugs over 5 years with positive TRAb. For both TCR sequencing and RNA sequencing, RNA was extracted from PBMCs in TRIzol. The diagnosis of Graves' disease followed American Thyroid Association guidelines. Patients for the study were recruited at an endocrinology department in Xi'an, China. Each patient gave 7 to 9.5 milliliters of peripheral blood, collected in an EDTA anticoagulant tube. Ficoll Paque Plus density gradient separation was used to isolate PBMCs, and no further T cell sorting was performed. An Agilent 2100 Bioanalyzer and agarose gel were used to check RNA quality, while a NanoDrop 2000 measured RNA concentration.

The entry originates in a study of regulatory T cells in long-lasting Graves disease (dated by TCRdb to the early 2020s). A note on the overall study: Persistent Graves' disease meant more than 5 years of antithyroid drug treatment with TSH receptor autoantibodies that stayed positive. A total of around 33 samples were covered by TCR sequencing, comprising some 13 persistent and 20 newly diagnosed Graves' disease patients. The study was registered as a clinical trial and conducted in China. Peripheral blood TCR sequencing and RNA sequencing compared persistent Graves' disease patients with newly diagnosed Graves' disease patients. Antithyroid drugs had been taken for approximately 10 years on average by persistent Graves' disease patients in the clinical cohort. What the authors observed across the whole study: Compared with newly diagnosed patients, patients with persistent Graves' disease had lower TCR Shannon entropy and fewer highly expanded clones, which suggests clonal expansion. Sequencing and analysis were limited to the TCR beta chain. Because the primary lesion, thyroid tissue, could not be accessed, the study looked at peripheral blood alone. TRBV28, TRBJ1-2 and TRBJ2-5 were preferentially used in persistent disease, while TRBV20-1 and TRBJ2-1 were favored in newly diagnosed disease. More public clonotypes were shared among persistent patients (under 3,000) than among newly diagnosed patients (roughly 1,000). The small sample size was acknowledged by the authors as a limitation that may reduce accuracy.

Library generation was performed with multiplex PCR. TCRdb records Illumina HiSeq 4000 as the sequencer. TCR beta libraries were built with iRepertoire HTBI primers and Arm-PCR amplification of CDR3 regions. Before sequencing, the PCR products underwent gel purification. Regarding the original processing steps: Gene usage analysis of CDR3 amino acid clonotypes relied on the approximately 62 TRBV and 12 to 15 TRBJ segments identified across samples. COPE and FqMerger were used to merge the filtered high-quality paired reads into contigs. BLAST was used to align contigs to IMGT TRBV, TRBD and TRBJ reference genes, and CDR3 was defined according to IMGT. Any clonotype with a frequency above 0.1% was classified as a highly expanded clone. Shannon entropy served as the measure of repertoire diversity, while the Gini coefficient captured V-J evenness. Public clonotypes were defined as clonotypes shared by more than one individual. TCRdb reran the public reads through fastp at Q25 and MiXCR, keeping productive beta chains. Each CDR3 protein gets just one entry, which takes the most common genes and DNA from the rows behind it. What appears here as the V and J calls and clone size reflects TCRdb's work, not the paper's. For this sample there are hundreds of thousands of distinct CDR3 sequences; 22% appear just once. Clones ranked in the top ten supply about 12% of the sample.

This receptor chain uses TRBV5-6 and TRBJ2-7, with no confidently assigned D gene. The sequence was obtained from a female donor with Graves disease. The sequenced sample was peripheral blood mononuclear cells (PBMCs), obtained when the disease was refractory, from a patient treated with antithyroid drugs. The CDR3 is CASSLGMGNLYEQYF. The DNA sequence is TGTGCCAGCAGCTTGGGAATGGGTAACCTCTACGAGCAGTACTTC.